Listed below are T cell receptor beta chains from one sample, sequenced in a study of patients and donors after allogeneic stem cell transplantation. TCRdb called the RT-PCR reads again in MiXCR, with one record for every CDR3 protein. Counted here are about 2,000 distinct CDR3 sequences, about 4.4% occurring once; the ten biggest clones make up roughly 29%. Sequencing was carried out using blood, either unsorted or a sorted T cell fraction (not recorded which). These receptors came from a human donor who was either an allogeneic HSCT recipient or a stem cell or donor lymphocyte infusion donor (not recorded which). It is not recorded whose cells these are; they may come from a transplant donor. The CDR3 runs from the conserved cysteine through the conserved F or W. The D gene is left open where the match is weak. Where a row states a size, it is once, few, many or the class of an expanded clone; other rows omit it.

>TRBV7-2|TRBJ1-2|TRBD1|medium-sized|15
CASSASGTGAYGYTF
TGTGCCAGCAGCGCATCCGGGACAGGGGCTTATGGCTACACCTTC
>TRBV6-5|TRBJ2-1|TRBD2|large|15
CASSLAGLSYNEQFF
TGTGCCAGCAGTTTAGCGGGCCTCTCCTACAATGAGCAGTTCTTC
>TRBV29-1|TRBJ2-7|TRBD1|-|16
CSVESQQGTSLGEQYF
TGCAGCGTTGAAAGCCAACAGGGGACCAGCTTGGGGGAGCAGTACTTC
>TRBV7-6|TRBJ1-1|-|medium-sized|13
CASSLESNTEAFF
TGTGCCAGCAGCTTAGAATCGAACACTGAAGCTTTCTTT
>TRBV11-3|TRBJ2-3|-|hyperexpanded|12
CASSPAADTQYF
TGTGCCAGCAGCCCCGCGGCAGATACGCAGTATTTT
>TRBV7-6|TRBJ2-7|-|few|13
CASSQDGPYEQYF
TGTGCCAGCAGCCAGGACGGACCCTACGAGCAGTACTTC
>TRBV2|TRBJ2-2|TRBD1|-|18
CASSEEGTGFWGTGELFF
TGTGCCAGCAGTGAAGAAGGGACAGGGTTTTGGGGCACCGGGGAGCTGTTTTTT
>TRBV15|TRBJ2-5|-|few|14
CATAEGGDGETQYF
TGTGCCACCGCAGAAGGGGGGGACGGTGAGACCCAGTACTTC
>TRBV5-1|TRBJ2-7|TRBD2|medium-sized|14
CASSTGTSSYEQYF
TGCGCCAGCAGCACCGGGACTAGCAGCTACGAGCAGTACTTC
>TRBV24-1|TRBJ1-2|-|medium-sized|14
CATSDSPDSYGYTF
TGTGCCACCAGTGATTCCCCTGATAGCTATGGCTACACCTTC
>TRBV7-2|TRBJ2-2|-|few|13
CASSPVAGGELFF
TGTGCCAGCAGCCCAGTGGCGGGCGGGGAGCTGTTTTTT